This T cell receptor beta chain was retrieved from a study of beta chain features in type 1 diabetes. Expressed TCRB transcripts were sequenced after all isolated RNA was converted to cDNA. The repertoire was sequenced with immunoSEQ multiplex PCR; TCRdb's copy has only in-frame clones and lacks some. The data hold around 170,000 clones, with roughly 10% observed a single time. Trimming shortened V by 6 bases and J by 0 bases, and 9 bases separated the two germline ends. Germline CDR1 and CDR2: MNHNS and SASEGT. The CDR3 covers 15 residues. Study findings and constraints: Type 1 diabetes patients had moderately but significantly shorter TCRB CDR3s in all four CD4+ subsets.

Only a few counts were recorded for this clone. Its specificity is unknown. The receptor's source is a young woman with type 1 diabetes. The V gene is TRBV6-1, the J gene TRBJ2-6; TRBD1 might be the D (6 bases). Material for sequencing was central memory CD4+ T cells from blood. As DNA, the CDR3 is TGTGCCAGCAGGGACAGAGCCTCTGGGGCCAACGTCCTGACTTTC. It translates to CASRDRASGANVLTF.